Below, 5 T cell receptor beta chains from the same sample are listed, as sequenced in a study of T cell repertoires in cytomegalovirus infection. TCRdb analysed the reads with MiXCR anew, one entry per CDR3 protein. The data contain 200,000 to 300,000 distinct CDR3 sequences, over 9% of them singletons. The source material was PBMCs. These receptors were taken from a human donor in good health (CMV status not recorded). Some clones in this sample may be carry-over from other donors' samples.

This clonotype came up a few times. The V call is TRBV28, the J call TRBJ2-5; 9 positions match TRBD1. CDR1 is MDHEN, CDR2 SYDVKM, per germline. V gave up 2 bases and J gave up 5 bases; unmatched junction bases: 3. CDR3 length equals 14 residues. The CDR3 here is CASSLRTGEETQYF. For the CDR3, the DNA is TGTGCCAGCAGTTTAAGGACAGGGGAGGAGACCCAGTACTTC.

This clonotype was seen at least ten times. The rearrangement links TRBV12-3 or TRBV12-4 to TRBJ2-3; tentative D call: TRBD2 (6 bases). The CDR3 covers 14 residues. Trimming took 2 bases from V and 2 from J, leaving 8 bases between them. The CDR3 protein is CASSLTSPTDTQYF. The CDR3 DNA reads as TGTGCCAGCAGTTTAACTAGCCCCACAGATACGCAGTATTTT.

Notes on this clonotype: This may come from a read error, since a much larger clone is one base off. The chain joins TRBV28 to TRBJ2-5; 16 bases align to TRBD2. Trimming removed 4 bases from V and 6 bases from J; junction bases left unmatched: 5. CDR1 is MDHEN and CDR2 is SYDVKM in the germline V gene. The CDR3 has 16 residues. The CDR3 coding sequence is TGTGCCAGCAGTTGGGGGACTAGCGGGAGGGCCAAGACCCAGTACTTC. It specifies CASSWGTSGRAKTQYF.

Many counts were recorded for this clonotype. This CDR3 reads CASSRLAGETDTQYF. Written as DNA, the CDR3 is TGTGCCAGCAGCCGACTAGCGGGGGAGACAGATACGCAGTATTTT. The gene calls are TRBV7-2 and TRBJ2-3; 12 bases are a match to TRBD2. The CDR3 totals 15 residues. The ends lost 5 bases at V and 3 bases at J; junction bases unmatched: 3. Per the germline V gene, CDR1 is SGHTA and CDR2 is FQGNSA.

This clonotype was observed a handful of times. The J gene is TRBJ2-5, the V gene TRBV10-3; TRBD1 matches at 7 bases. Per the germline V gene, CDR1 is ENHRY and CDR2 is SYGVKD. Germline trimming cut 6 bases from V and 2 bases from J; bases unmatched to any gene: 6. The CDR3 is 14 amino acids. The CDR3 loop reads CAIRPARGQETQYF. CDR3 in DNA: TGTGCCATCAGACCAGCCAGGGGGCAAGAGACCCAGTACTTC.